This T cell receptor (beta chain) emerged from a study of T cell changes during pregnancy in multiple sclerosis. TCRdb's copy holds only in-frame clones and misses some; the assay was immunoSEQ multiplex PCR. The sample includes tens of thousands of clones, 75% to 95% of them seen just once. This clone appeared a few times. The V end was cut by 6 bases, the J end by 3 bases, with 14 bases between. The CDR3 runs 14 residues. Germline values: CDR1 SNHLY, CDR2 FYNNEI. The rearrangement links TRBV2 to TRBJ1-1; a possible D gene is TRBD1 (6 bases). The sequencing used peripheral blood, collected in the first trimester of pregnancy. The sequence was collected from a female donor with multiple sclerosis, enrolled in a pregnancy study. Here the CDR3 DNA reads TGTGCCAGCAGGGAACAGGGCCGGGACACTGAAGCTTTCTTT. Its protein is CASREQGRDTEAFF.